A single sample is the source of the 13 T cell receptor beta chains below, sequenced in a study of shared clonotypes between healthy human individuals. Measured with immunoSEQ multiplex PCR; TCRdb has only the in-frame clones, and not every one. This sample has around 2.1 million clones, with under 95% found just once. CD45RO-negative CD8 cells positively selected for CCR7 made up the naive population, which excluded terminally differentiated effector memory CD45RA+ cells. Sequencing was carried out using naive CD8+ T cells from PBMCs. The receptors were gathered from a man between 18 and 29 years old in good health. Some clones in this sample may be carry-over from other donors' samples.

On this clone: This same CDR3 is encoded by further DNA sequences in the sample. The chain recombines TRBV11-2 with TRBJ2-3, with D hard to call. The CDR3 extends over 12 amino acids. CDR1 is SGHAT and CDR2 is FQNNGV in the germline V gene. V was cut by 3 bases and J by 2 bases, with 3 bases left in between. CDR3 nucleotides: TGTGCCAGCAGCTTTTCCACAGATACGCAGTATTTT. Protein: CASSFSTDTQYF. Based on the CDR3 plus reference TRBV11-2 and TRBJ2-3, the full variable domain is EAGVAQSPRYKIIEKRQSVAFWCNPISGHATLYWYQQILGQGPKLLIQFQNNGVVDDSQLPKDRFSAERLKGVDSTLKIQPAKLEDSAVYLCASSFSTDTQYFGPGTRLTVL.

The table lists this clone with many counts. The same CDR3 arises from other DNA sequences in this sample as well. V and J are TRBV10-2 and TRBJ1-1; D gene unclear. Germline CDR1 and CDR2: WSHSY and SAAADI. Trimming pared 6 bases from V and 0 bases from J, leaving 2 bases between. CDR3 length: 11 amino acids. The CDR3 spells CASSMNTEAFF. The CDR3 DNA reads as TGCGCCAGCAGCATGAACACTGAAGCTTTCTTT.

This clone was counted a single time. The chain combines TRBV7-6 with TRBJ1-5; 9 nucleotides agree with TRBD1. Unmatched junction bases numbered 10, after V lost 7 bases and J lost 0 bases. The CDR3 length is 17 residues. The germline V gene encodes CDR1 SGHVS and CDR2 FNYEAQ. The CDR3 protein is CASTLGQGSNSNQPQHF. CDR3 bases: TGTGCCAGCACCCTGGGACAGGGCTCCAATAGCAATCAGCCCCAGCATTTT.

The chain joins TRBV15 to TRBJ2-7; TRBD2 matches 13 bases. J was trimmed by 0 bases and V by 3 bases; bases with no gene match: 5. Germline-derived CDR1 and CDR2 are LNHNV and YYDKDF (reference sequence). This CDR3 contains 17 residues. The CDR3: CATSSTLAGGVSYEQYF. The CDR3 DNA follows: TGTGCCACCAGCAGTACACTAGCGGGAGGGGTCTCCTACGAGCAGTACTTC.

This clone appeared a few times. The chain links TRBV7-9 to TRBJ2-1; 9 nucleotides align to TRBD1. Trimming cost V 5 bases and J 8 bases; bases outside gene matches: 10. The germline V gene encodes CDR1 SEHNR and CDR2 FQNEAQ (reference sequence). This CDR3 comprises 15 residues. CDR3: CASSTDRGRFDEQFF. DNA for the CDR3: TGTGCCAGCAGCACGGACAGGGGACGGTTCGATGAGCAGTTCTTC.

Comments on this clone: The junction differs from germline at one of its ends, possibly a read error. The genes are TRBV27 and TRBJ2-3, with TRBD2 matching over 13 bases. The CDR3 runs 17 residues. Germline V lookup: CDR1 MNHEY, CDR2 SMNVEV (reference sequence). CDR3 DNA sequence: TGTGCCAGCAGTTTAATTGGGACTAGCGGGACCACAGATACGCAGTACTTT. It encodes CASSLIGTSGTTDTQYF.

The CDR3 nucleotides are TGTGCCAGCAGTTTAACCGGGGGTTACTACGAGCAGTACTTC. Translated, it gives CASSLTGGYYEQYF. The J gene is TRBJ2-7, the V gene TRBV28; tentatively, D is TRBD2 (6 bases). The CDR3 consists of 14 residues. In germline, CDR1 is MDHEN, CDR2 SYDVKM. Trimming removed 2 bases at V and 3 bases at J, with 11 bases between.

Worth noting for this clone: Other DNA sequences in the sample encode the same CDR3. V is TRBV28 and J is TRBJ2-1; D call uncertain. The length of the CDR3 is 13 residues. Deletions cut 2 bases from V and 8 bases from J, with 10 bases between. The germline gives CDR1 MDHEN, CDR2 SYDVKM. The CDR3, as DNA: TGTGCCAGCAGTTTAAGGAGAGCCGATGAGCAGTTCTTC. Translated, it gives CASSLRRADEQFF.

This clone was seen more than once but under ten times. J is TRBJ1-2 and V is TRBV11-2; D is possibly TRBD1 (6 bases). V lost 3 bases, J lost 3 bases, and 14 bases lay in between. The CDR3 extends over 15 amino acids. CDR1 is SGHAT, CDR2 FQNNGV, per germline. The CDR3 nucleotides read TGTGCCAGCAGCTTGGGTTGGACAGAGCACTATGGCTACACCTTC. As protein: CASSLGWTEHYGYTF.

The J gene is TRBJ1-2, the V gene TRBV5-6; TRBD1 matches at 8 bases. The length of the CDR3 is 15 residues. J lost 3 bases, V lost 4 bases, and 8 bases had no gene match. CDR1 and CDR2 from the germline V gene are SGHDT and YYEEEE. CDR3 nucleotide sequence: TGTGCCAGCAGCACGGGGACAGGACATTACTATGGCTACACCTTC. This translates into CASSTGTGHYYGYTF.

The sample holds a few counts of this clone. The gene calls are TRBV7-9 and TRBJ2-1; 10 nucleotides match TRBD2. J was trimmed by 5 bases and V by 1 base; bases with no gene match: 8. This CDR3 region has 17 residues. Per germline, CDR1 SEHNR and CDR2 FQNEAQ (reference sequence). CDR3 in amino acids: CASSLVIALAGDNEQFF. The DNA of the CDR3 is TGTGCCAGCAGCTTAGTTATCGCCCTAGCGGGGGACAATGAGCAGTTCTTC. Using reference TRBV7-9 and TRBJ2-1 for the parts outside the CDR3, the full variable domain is DTGVSQNPRHKITKRGQNVTFRCDPISEHNRLYWYRQTLGQGPEFLTYFQNEAQLEKSRLLSDRFSAERPKGSFSTLEIQRTEQGDSAMYLCASSLVIALAGDNEQFFGPGTRLTVL.

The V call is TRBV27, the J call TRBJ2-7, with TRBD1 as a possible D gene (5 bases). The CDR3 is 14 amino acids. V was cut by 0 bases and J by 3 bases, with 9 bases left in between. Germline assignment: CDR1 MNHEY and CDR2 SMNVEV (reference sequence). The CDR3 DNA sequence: TGTGCCAGCAGTTTATCCGCAGGGTACTACGAGCAGTACTTC. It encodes CASSLSAGYYEQYF.

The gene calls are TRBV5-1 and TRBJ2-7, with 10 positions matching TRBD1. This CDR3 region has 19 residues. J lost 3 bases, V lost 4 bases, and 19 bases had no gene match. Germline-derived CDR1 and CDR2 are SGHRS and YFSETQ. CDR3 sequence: CASSPTGTGVALPYYEQYF. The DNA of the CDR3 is TGCGCCAGCAGCCCTACCGGGACAGGGGTGGCCCTCCCCTACTACGAGCAGTACTTC.